This T cell receptor beta chain was retrieved from a study of CD8 T cells in Susac syndrome. Overall study: Sequenced Susac syndrome patients included roughly 6 with active disease and fewer than ten who were in remission. Susac syndrome patients were untreated, on corticosteroids with some adding intravenous immunoglobulin, or on intravenous immunoglobulin only. Regarding the study as a whole: Within Susac syndrome CD4+ T cell repertoires, clonal expansion was not evident.

Regarding this clonotype: Its antigen is still unknown.

RNA amounts of about 0.45 to 1 ug underwent reverse transcription with random hexamers. Each CDR3 protein is one row after TCRdb ran MiXCR on the immunoSEQ multiplex PCR reads. In the table there are about 150,000 distinct CDR3 sequences, approximately 96% of which are singletons. Germline CDR1 is LNHNV and CDR2 is YYDKDF (reference sequence). V lost 5 bases and J 2 bases, leaving 12 bases between the germline ends. CDR3 length: 15 amino acids. This clonotype originated in a human donor with Susac syndrome. The V and J genes are TRBV15 and TRBJ2-2; perhaps D is TRBD1 or TRBD2 (6 bases each). The sequencing input was CD4+ T cells from PBMCs. The CDR3 spells CATSEGGRNTGELFF. The CDR3 nucleotides read TGTGCCACCAGCGAAGGGGGGCGAAACACCGGGGAGCTGTTTTTT.